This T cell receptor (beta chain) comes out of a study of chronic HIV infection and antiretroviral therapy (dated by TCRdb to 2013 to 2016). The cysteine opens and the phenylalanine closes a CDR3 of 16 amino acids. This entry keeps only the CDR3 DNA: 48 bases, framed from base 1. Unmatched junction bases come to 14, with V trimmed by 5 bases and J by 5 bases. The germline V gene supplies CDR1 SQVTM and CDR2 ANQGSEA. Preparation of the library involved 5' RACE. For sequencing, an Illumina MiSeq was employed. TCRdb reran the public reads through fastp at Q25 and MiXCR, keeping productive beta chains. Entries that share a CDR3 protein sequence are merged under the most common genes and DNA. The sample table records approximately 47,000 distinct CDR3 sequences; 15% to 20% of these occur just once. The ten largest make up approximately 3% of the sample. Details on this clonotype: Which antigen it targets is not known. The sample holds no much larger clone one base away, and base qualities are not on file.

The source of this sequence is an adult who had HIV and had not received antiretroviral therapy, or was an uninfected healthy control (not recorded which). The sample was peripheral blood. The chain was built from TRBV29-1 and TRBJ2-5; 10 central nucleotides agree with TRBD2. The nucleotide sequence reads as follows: TGCAGCGTTTTAACTAGCGGGATCCCCCTAGGGGAGACCCAGTACTTC. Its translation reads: CSVLTSGIPLGETQYF.